This record covers a single T cell receptor beta chain. The antigen remains undetermined. Per germline, CDR1 MRHNA and CDR2 SNTAGT. The ends were cut back, 2 bases at V and 1 base at J, with 8 bases in the middle. There are 14 residues in the CDR3. This sample is drawn from a study of immune evolution from preneoplasia to lung adenocarcinoma. Findings and limits, study-wide: Later-stage lesions seemingly showed higher T cell density and diversity than normal lung.

Some clones are missing from TCRdb's copy, which holds only in-frame ones; the method was immunoSEQ multiplex PCR. The sample holds approximately 26,000 clones, around 70% seen once. The clonotype comes from a person in their sixties or seventies with invasive lung adenocarcinoma. Some clones in this sample may be carry-over from other donors' samples. The chain couples TRBV6-4 to TRBJ1-1; no clear D. Sample: FFPE invasive lung adenocarcinoma tissue. In DNA form, the CDR3 reads TGTGCCAGCAGTGACGGAGACGGGAACACTGAAGCTTTCTTT. Its protein is CASSDGDGNTEAFF.